The rows below give T cell receptor beta chains drawn from one sample of a study of blood T cell repertoires in COVID-19. The protocol was immunoSEQ multiplex PCR, while the TCRdb copy is restricted to in-frame clones and leaves out a portion. The table records 62,000 or so clones, 88% of them present only once. Source material: peripheral blood. Every receptor here comes from a human donor in a cohort sampled during active COVID-19. Both conserved end residues are part of each CDR3. Fields, in order: clone size, J gene, V gene, D gene, CDR3 DNA, CDR3 protein. A D gene is named only where the DNA matches it firmly. Size tells how often a clone was seen (once, few, many) or the class of an expanded clone, and some rows leave it out.

>NA|TRBJ2-7|TRBV4-2|NA
TGTGCCAGCAGCCAAGTAGGGCACAGGGTTAACGAGCAGTACTTC
CASSQVGHRVNEQYF
>NA|TRBJ2-3|TRBV13|NA
TGTGCCAGCAAACGGAGAGATTATCGGGATACGCAGTATTTT
CASKRRDYRDTQYF
>NA|TRBJ2-1|TRBV6-6|NA
TGTGCCAGCAGTGCTAGACAGATTGAGCAGTTCTTC
CASSARQIEQFF
>once|TRBJ1-3|TRBV29-1|NA
TGCAGCGTCGGGGAATCTGGAAACACCATATATTTT
CSVGESGNTIYF
>once|TRBJ2-6|TRBV5-5|NA
TGTGCCAGCAGCTTCGGTGGGGCCAACGTCCTGACTTTC
CASSFGGANVLTF
>NA|TRBJ2-1|TRBV7-9|NA
TGTGCCAGCAGCTTAGTTTGGACAGAGCAGTTCTTC
CASSLVWTEQFF
>once|TRBJ2-5|TRBV7-2|TRBD1
TGTGCCAGCAGCTTACAGGGGGCGGGTCAAGAGACCCAGTACTTC
CASSLQGAGQETQYF
>NA|TRBJ1-1|TRBV28|NA
TGTGCCAGCAGTGGGGGGTCAACCGAAGCTTTCTTT
CASSGGSTEAFF
>NA|TRBJ2-3|TRBV11-2|TRBD2
TGTGCCAGCAGTCCCCCATTGAGCGGGGGGGCAGATACGCAGTATTTT
CASSPPLSGGADTQYF
>NA|TRBJ2-1|TRBV19|TRBD2
TGTGCCAGTACTCCCCACCGGACTAGTCCCAATGAGCAGTTCTTC
CASTPHRTSPNEQFF
>NA|TRBJ2-7|TRBV3-1/TRBV3-2|NA
TGTGCCAGCAGCAGACAGCTACTGGAAGGCGAGCAGTACTTC
CASSRQLLEGEQYF
>NA|TRBJ1-1|TRBV25-1|NA
TGTGCCAGCAGTGTACGGGTGAACACTGAAGCTTTCTTT
CASSVRVNTEAFF
>NA|TRBJ1-4|TRBV19|NA
TGTGCCAGTATAGGAGTCGCTGCAACTAATGAAAAACTGTTTTTT
CASIGVAATNEKLFF